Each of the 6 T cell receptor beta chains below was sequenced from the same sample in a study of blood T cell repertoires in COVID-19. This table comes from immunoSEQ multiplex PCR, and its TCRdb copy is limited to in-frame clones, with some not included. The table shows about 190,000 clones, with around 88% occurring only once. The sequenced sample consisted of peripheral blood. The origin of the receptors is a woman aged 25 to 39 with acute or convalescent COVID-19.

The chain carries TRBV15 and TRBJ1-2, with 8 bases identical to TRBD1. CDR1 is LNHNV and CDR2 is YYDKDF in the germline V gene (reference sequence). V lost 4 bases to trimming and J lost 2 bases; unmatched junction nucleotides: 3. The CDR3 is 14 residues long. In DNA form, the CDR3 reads TGTGCCACCAGCAAAAGGACAGGGAACTATGGCTACACCTTC. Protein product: CATSKRTGNYGYTF. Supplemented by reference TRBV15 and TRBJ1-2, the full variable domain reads DAMVIQNPRYQVTQFGKPVTLSCSQTLNHNVMYWYQQKSSQAPKLLFHYYDKDFNNEADTPDNFQSRRPNTSFCFLDIRSPGLGDTAMYLCATSKRTGNYGYTFGSGTRLTVV.

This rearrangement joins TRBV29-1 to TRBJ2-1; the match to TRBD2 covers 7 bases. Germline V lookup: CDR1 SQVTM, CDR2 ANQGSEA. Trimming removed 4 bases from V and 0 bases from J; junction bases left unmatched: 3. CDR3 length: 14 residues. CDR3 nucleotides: TGCAGCGTTGTACGCGGGAGCTCCTACAATGAGCAGTTCTTC. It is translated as CSVVRGSSYNEQFF.

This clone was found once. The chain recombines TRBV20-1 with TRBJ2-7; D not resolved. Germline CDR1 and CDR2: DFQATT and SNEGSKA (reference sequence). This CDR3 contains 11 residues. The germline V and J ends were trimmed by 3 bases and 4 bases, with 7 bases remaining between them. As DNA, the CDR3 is TGCAGTGCTAGTGGCCTATACGAGCAGTACTTC. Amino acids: CSASGLYEQYF.

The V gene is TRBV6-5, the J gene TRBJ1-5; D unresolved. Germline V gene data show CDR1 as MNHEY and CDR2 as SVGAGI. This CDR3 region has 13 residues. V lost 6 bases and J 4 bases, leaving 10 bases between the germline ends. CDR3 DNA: TGTGCCAGCAGCGGGATCTATAATCAGCCCCAGCATTTT. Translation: CASSGIYNQPQHF.

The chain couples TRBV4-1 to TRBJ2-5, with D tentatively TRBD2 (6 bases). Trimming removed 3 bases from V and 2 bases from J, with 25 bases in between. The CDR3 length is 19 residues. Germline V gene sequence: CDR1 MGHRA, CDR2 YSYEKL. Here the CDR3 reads CASSHAPGVLAGRQETQYF. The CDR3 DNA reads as TGCGCCAGCAGCCACGCGCCGGGGGTTTTGGCGGGTCGTCAAGAGACCCAGTACTTC.

CDR3 protein: CASSSLQGATEAFF. The CDR3 DNA follows: TGTGCCAGCAGCTCACTGCAGGGGGCGACTGAAGCTTTCTTT. The J gene is TRBJ1-1, the V gene TRBV5-6, with 8 bases identical to TRBD1. Per germline, CDR1 SGHDT and CDR2 YYEEEE. V gave up 3 bases and J gave up 5 bases; unmatched junction bases: 6. The CDR3 is 14 amino acids.